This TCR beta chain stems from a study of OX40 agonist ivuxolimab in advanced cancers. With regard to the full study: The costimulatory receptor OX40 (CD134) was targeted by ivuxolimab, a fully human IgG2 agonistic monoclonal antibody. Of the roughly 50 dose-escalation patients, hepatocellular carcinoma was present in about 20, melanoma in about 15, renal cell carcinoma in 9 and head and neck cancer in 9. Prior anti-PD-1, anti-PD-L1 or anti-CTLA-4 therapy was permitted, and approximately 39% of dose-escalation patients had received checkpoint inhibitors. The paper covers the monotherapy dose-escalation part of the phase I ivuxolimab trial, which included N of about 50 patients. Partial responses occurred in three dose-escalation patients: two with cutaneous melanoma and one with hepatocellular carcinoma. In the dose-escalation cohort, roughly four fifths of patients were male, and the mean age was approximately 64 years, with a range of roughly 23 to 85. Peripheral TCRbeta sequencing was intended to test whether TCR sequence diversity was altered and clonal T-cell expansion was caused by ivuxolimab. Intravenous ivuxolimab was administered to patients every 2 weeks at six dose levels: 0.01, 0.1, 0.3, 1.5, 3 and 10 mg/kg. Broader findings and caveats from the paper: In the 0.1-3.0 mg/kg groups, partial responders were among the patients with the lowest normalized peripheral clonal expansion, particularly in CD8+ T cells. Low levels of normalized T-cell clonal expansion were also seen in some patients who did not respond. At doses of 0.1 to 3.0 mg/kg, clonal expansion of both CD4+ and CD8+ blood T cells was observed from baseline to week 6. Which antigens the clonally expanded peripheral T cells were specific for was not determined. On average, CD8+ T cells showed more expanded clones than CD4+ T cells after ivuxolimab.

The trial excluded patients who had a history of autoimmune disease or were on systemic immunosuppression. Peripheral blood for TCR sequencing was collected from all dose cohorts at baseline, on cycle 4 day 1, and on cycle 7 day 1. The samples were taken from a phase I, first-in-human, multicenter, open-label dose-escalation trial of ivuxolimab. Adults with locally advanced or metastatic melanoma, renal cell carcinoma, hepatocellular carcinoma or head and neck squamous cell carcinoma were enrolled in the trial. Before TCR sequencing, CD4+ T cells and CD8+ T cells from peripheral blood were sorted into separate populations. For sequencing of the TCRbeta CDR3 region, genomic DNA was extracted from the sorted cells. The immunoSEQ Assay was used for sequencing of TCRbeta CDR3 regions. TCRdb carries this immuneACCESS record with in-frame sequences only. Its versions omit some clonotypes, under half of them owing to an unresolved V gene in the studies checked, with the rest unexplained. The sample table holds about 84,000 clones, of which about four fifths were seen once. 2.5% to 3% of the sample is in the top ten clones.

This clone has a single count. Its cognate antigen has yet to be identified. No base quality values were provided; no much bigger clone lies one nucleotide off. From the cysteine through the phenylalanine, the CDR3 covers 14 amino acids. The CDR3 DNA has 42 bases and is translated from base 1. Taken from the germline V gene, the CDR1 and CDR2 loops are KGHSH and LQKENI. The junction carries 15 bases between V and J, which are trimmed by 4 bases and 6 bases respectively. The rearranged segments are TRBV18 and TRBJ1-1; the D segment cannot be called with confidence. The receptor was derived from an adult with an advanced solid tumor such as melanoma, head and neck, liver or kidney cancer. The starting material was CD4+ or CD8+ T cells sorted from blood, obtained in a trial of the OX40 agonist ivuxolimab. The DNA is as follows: TGTGCCAGCTCACAACTAGGGATTCTCTCTGAAGCTTTCTTT. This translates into CASSQLGILSEAFF.